This entry describes one T cell receptor (beta chain). The data were taken from a study of blood T cells in healthy people across ages. With a J-beta primer mix and a sample-barcoded 5' primer, a second PCR ran about 6 to 11 cycles. A tag from a template-switch adaptor with 12 random nucleotides marked each cDNA molecule. TCRdb reanalysed the 5' RACE reads using MiXCR and keeps one entry per CDR3 protein. The sample carries about 1.4 million distinct CDR3 sequences, around 59% recorded once. The germline CDR1 and CDR2 sequences are SQVTM and ANQGSEA. Trimming took 6 bases from V and 2 from J, leaving 12 bases between them. CDR3 length: 13 amino acids.

The V call is TRBV29-1, the J call TRBJ2-3; possibly TRBD2 for D (6 bases). Specimen: blood. This receptor was identified in a man aged 18 to 35 in good health. The DNA for the CDR3 is TGCAGCGTGCGGGGAAGGGTCACAGATACGCAGTATTTT. This gives the protein CSVRGRVTDTQYF.